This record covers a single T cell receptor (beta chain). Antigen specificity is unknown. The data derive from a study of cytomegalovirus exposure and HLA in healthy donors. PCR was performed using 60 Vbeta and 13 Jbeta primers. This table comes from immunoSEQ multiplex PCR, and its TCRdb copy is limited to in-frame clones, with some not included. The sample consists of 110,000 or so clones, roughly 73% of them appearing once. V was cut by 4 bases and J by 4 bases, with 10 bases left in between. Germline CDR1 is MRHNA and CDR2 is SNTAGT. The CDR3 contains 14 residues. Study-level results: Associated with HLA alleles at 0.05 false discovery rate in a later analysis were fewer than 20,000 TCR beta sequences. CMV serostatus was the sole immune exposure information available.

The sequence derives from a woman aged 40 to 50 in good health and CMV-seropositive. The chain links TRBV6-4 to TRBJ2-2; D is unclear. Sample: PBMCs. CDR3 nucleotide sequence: TGTGCCAGCAGTGTCACGGGTGGCACCGGGGAGCTGTTTTTT. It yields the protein CASSVTGGTGELFF.